This T cell receptor beta chain stems from a study of identical twins. Whole-study findings and limits: Models underestimated out-of-frame TCR alpha sharing in monozygotic twins.

Comment on this clonotype: What it binds is not known.

The cDNA had a unique molecular identifier and a template-switch universal primer site. TCRdb used MiXCR to reprocess the 5' RACE reads, holding one entry per CDR3 protein. The table shows fewer than 900,000 distinct CDR3 sequences, with 18% occurring only once. These data also formed part of another study, on T cells expressing NK-cell markers. That work states: The authors sequenced eight donors, of whom seven were HCMV-seropositive and one was seronegative. Six or seven donors carried dominant NKG2C+ clonotypes that made up roughly 1.0-8% of their CD8+ T cells.

The sequence came from a young woman in good health. Sequenced sample: PBMCs.

For the CDR3, the DNA is TGTGCCATCAGTACGTCGGCTCCAGAAGAGACCCAGTACTTC. Its protein product is CAISTSAPEETQYF. J is TRBJ2-5 and V is TRBV10-3; no reliable D call. This CDR3 is 14 amino acids long. The germline V gene has CDR1 ENHRY and CDR2 SYGVKD. The ends were cut back, 5 bases at V and 3 bases at J, with 13 bases in the middle.